This T cell receptor beta chain was captured in a study of beta chain features in type 1 diabetes. General study findings and limits: In the patient group, naive, central memory and Treg TCRB repertoires seemed more alike than in the healthy donor group.

This clone was found a few times. Its antigen is not known. Germline CDR1 is SEHNR and CDR2 is FQNEAQ (reference sequence). Trimming took 2 bases from V and 5 from J, leaving 9 bases between them. The CDR3 extends over 13 amino acids. The sequenced template was cDNA made from the entire isolated RNA. The data were produced by immunoSEQ multiplex PCR, yet TCRdb's version contains in-frame clones alone and is incomplete. This sample has about 900,000 clones, with about 17% found just once. The receptor was derived from a woman younger than 30 in good health. Sequenced sample: naive CD4+ T cells from blood. The chain combines TRBV7-9 with TRBJ1-1; no reliable D call. CDR3 coding DNA: TGTGCCAGCAGCTTAAGACCTGGGACTGAAGCTTTCTTT. Amino acid sequence: CASSLRPGTEAFF.